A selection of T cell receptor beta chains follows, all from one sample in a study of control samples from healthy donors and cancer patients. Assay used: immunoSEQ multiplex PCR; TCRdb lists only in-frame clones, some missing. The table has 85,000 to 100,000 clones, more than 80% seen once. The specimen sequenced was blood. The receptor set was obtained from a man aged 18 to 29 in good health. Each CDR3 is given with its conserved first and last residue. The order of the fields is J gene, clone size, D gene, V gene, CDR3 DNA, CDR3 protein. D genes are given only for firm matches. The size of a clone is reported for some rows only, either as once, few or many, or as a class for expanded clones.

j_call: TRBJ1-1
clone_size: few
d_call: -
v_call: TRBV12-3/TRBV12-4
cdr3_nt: TGTGCCAGCAGCCCTTCTAGGGCGATGCCTTTCTTT
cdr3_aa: CASSPSRAMPFF

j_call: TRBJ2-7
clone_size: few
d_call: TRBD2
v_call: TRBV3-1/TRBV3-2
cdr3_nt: TGTGCCACTTCATCGACTAGCGGATCCTACGAGCAGTACTTC
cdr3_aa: CATSSTSGSYEQYF

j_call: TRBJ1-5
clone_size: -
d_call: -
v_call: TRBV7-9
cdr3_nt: TGTGCCAGCAGCTGGGTGGGATCGGGGATCGGCAATCAGCCCCAGCATTTT
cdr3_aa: CASSWVGSGIGNQPQHF

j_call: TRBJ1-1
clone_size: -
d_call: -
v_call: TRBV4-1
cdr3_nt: TGCGCCAGCAGCCATTTTGGTGAGGGACCTTGGACTGAAGCTTTCTTT
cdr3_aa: CASSHFGEGPWTEAFF

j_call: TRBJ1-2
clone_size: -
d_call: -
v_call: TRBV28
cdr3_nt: TGTGCCAGCAGTTTAGGGACCGTATATGGCTACACCTTC
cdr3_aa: CASSLGTVYGYTF

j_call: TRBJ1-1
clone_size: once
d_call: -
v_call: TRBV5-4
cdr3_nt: TGTGCCAGCAGCTCCCCAGGGGCAGGGCGAGAAACTGAAGCTTTCTTT
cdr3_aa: CASSSPGAGRETEAFF

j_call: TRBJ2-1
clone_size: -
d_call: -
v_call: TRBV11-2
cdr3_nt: TGTGCCAGCAGCTTAGCGTACTCCACGAATGAGCAGTTCTTC
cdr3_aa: CASSLAYSTNEQFF

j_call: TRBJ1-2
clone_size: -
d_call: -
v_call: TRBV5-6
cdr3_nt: TGTGCCAGCAGACTCGGGGGAGGGCAAAACTATGGCTACACCTTC
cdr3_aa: CASRLGGGQNYGYTF

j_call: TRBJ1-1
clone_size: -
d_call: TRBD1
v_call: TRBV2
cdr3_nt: TGTGCCAGCAGTGAAGGGACAGGGAACACTGAAGCTTTCTTT
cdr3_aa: CASSEGTGNTEAFF

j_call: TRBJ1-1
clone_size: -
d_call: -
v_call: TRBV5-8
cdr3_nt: TGTGCCAGCAGCTTAGGCCCCCCGTCGGCTGAAGCTTTCTTT
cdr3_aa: CASSLGPPSAEAFF

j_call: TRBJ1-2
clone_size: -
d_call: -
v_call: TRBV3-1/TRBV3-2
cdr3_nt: TGTGCCAGCAGCCAAGAGGTTGTCCAGGGCCGGGGCTACACCTTC
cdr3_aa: CASSQEVVQGRGYTF

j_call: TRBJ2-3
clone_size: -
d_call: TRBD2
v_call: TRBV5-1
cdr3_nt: TGCGCCAGCAGCTTGAGGGCGGGAGGCACAGATACGCAGTATTTT
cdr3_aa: CASSLRAGGTDTQYF

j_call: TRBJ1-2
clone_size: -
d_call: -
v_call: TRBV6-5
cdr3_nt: TGTGCCAGCAGTCAGTTCCCAGACAACTATGGCTACACCTTC
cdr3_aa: CASSQFPDNYGYTF

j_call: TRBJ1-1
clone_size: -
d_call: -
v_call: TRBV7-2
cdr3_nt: TGTGCCAGCAGCGGGTCGCGGCTGAACACTGAAGCTTTCTTT
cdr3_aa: CASSGSRLNTEAFF

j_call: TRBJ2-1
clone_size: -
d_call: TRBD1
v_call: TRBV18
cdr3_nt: TGTGCCAGCTCACCAGGACAGGGGGCTGTCAACAATGAGCAGTTCTTC
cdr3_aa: CASSPGQGAVNNEQFF

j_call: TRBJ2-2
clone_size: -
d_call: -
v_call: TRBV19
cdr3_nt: TGTGCCAGTAGTATTTTCGGGAACACCGGGGAGCTGTTTTTT
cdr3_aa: CASSIFGNTGELFF

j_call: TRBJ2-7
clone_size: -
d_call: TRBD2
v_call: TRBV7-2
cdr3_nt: TGTGCCAGCAGCTTAACGCGTGCTAGCGGGAGATACGAGCAGTACTTC
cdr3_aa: CASSLTRASGRYEQYF

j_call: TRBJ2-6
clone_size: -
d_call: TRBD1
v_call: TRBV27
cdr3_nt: TGTGCCAGCATGGGGACAGAACAAAGCTCTGGGGCCAACGTCCTGACTTTC
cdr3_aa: CASMGTEQSSGANVLTF

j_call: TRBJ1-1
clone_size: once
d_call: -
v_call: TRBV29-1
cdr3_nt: TGCAGCGTTGAGGGCAGGATGAACACTGAAGCTTTCTTT
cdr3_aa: CSVEGRMNTEAFF

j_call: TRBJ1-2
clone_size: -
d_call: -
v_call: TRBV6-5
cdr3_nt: TGTGCCAGCAGTTACCGGGGGGGGCGACCTAACTATGGCTACACCTTC
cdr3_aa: CASSYRGGRPNYGYTF

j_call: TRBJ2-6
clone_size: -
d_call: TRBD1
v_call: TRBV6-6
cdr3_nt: TGTGCCAGCAGTCCGCAGGGGGAATTTTCTGCTGGGGCCAACGTCCTGACTTTC
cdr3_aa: CASSPQGEFSAGANVLTF

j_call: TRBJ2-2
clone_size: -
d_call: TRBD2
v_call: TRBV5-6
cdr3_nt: TGTGCCAGCAGCTTGTTCAGACGGGCGGGAGCGAGGACCGGGGAGCTGTTTTTT
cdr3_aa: CASSLFRRAGARTGELFF

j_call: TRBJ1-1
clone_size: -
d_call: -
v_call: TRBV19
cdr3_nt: TGTGCCAGTAGTATATCGACAGAAACCGAAGCTTTCTTT
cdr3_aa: CASSISTETEAFF

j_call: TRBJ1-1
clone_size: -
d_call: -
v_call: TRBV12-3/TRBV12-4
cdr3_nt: TGTGCCAGCAGTTTGTGGGGGGCGTTTGAAGCTTTCTTT
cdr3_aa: CASSLWGAFEAFF

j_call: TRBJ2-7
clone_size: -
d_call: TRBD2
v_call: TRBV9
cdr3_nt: TGTGCCAGCAGTTCTCCCGGGACTAGATCGGAGGAGCAGTACTTC
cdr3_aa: CASSSPGTRSEEQYF

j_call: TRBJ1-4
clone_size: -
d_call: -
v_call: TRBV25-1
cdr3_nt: TGTGCCAGCAGTGGGGACATCGGGCTGGCTAATGAAAAACTGTTTTTT
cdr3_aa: CASSGDIGLANEKLFF

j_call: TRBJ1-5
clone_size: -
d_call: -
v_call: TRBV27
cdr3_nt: TGTGCCAGCAGTCCGAATCCAACCAATCAGCCCCAGCATTTT
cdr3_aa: CASSPNPTNQPQHF

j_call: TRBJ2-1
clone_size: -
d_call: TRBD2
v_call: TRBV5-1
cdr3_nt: TGCGCCAGCAGCTCAAAACTAACTAGCGGGGGATACAATGAGCAGTTCTTC
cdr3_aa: CASSSKLTSGGYNEQFF

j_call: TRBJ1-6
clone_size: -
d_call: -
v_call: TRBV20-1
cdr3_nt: TGCAGTGCTAGTTTCGAATCGGGATCACCCCTCCACTTT
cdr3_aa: CSASFESGSPLHF

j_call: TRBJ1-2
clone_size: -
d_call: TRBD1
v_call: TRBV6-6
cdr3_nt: TGTGCCAGCAGTTACCTCCGGGACAGAATTAACTATGGCTACACCTTC
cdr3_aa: CASSYLRDRINYGYTF

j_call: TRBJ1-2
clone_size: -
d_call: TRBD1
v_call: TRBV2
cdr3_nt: TGTGCCAGCAGTGTCCGACAGGGTTCTGATTATGGCTACACCTTC
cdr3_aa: CASSVRQGSDYGYTF

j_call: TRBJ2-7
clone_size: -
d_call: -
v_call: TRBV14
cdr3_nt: TGTGCCAGCAGCCAAGGATCGGGGGGCTTTTTCGAGCAGTACTTC
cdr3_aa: CASSQGSGGFFEQYF

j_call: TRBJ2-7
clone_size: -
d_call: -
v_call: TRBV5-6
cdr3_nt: TGTGCCAGCAGCCCCAGACTAGGTGACGAGCAGTACTTC
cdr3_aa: CASSPRLGDEQYF

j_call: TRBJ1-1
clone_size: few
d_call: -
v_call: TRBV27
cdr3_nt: TGTGCCAGCAGTTTCAGGCCGGGAAACACTGAAGCTTTCTTT
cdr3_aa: CASSFRPGNTEAFF

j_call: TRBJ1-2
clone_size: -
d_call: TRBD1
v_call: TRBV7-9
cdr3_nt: TGTGCCAGCAGCTTAGCGGGACAGGGAGGGTATGGCTACACCTTC
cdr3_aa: CASSLAGQGGYGYTF

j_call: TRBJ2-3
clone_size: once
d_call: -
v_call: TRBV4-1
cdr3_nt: TGCGCCAGCAGCCAAGAGTCTCGCGCTTCTGATACGCAGTATTTT
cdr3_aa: CASSQESRASDTQYF

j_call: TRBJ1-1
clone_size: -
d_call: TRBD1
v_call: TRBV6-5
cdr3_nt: TGTGCCAGCAGAGGGGACAGTAACATGAACACTGAAGCTTTCTTT
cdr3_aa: CASRGDSNMNTEAFF

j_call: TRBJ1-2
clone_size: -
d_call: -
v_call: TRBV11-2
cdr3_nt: TGTGCCAGCAGCTCTAACAGGAAAAGAGTCTATGGCTACACCTTC
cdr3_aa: CASSSNRKRVYGYTF

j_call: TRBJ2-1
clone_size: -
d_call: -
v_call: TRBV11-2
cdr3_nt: TGTGCCAGCAGCTTAGTCCGGGGGACGGGGGAGCAGTTCTTC
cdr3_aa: CASSLVRGTGEQFF

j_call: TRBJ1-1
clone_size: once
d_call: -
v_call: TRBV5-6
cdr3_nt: TGTGCCAGCAGCTTGTCGCCTCCGGGGGACACTGAAGCTTTCTTT
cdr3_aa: CASSLSPPGDTEAFF

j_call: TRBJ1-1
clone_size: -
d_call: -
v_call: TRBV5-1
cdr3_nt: TGCGCCAGCATCGAACAGGGAGGCACTGAAGCTTTCTTT
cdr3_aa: CASIEQGGTEAFF

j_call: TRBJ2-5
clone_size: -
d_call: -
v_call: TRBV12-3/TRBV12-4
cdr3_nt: TGTGCCAGCAGTCACGACGGGCAAGAGACCCAGTACTTC
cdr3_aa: CASSHDGQETQYF

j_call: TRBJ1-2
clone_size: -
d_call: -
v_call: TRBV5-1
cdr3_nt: TGCGCCAGCAGTGATTCCGCAGAGTCCAACTATGGCTACACCTTC
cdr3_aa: CASSDSAESNYGYTF

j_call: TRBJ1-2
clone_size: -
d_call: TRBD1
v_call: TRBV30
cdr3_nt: TGTGCCTGGACAGGGGGCAACTATGGCTACACCTTC
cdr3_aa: CAWTGGNYGYTF